Below, 14 T cell receptor beta chains from the same sample are listed, as sequenced in a study of T cells in women clearing cervical HPV infection (dated by TCRdb to the late 2010s). Libraries were built with the immunoSEQ multiplex PCR assay. Here the immuneACCESS table is served through TCRdb, limited to in-frame sequences with V and J called. Missing clones are a known gap in these copies; in checked studies unresolved V genes cover under half, and the rest lacks a known reason. The sample's table lists a count of tens of thousands of clones. Roughly 18% of the sample lies in the top ten. Sequenced input: blood buffy coat. Receptor source: a woman aged 18-69 years with a cervical HPV16 infection that either progressed to CIN3+ or cleared (not recorded which).

A word on this clone: Read data end 3 residues before the CDR3 end; the end is taken from the germline J gene. The genes are TRBV7-2 and TRBJ2-1; no firm D call. V lost 3 bases and J 3 bases, leaving 6 bases between the germline ends. The CDR3 spans 13 residues. Per the germline V gene, CDR1 is SGHTA and CDR2 is FQGNSA. CDR3 bases read: TGTGCCAGCAGCTTGGGCCTCTACAATGAG. Translation: CASSLGLYNE. The whole CDR3 sequence is CASSLGLYNEQFF.

As to this clone: The observed sequence ends 3 residues before the CDR3 terminus, with the missing tail filled in from the germline J gene. The J gene is TRBJ1-3, the V gene TRBV30, with TRBD1 matching over 7 bases. This CDR3 comprises 16 residues. From germline, CDR1 is GTSNPN and CDR2 SVGIG (reference sequence). V trimming: 2 bases; J trimming: 0 bases; junction bases outside the gene matches: 7. The DNA read from the CDR3 is TGTGCCTGGAGTATAGCAGGGGGAAGCTCTGGAAACACC. This sequence encodes CAWSIAGGSSGNT. The CDR3, in full, reads CAWSIAGGSSGNTIYF.

As to this clone: The CDR3 end is not reached by the read, which stops 3 residues before it; the germline J gene fills it in. The rearrangement uses TRBV18 and TRBJ2-7; D tentatively reads TRBD1 or TRBD2 (7 bases each). V was clipped by 3 bases and J by 4 bases, with 16 bases between them. Germline V CDR1 and CDR2: KGHSH, LQKENI. The CDR3 spans 15 residues. Partial CDR3 DNA: TGTGCCAGCTCACCGTGGGAGGGACAGCATTACGAG. It is translated as CASSPWEGQHYE. The entire CDR3 is CASSPWEGQHYEQYF.

Comment on this clone: The read stops 3 residues short of the end of the CDR3; the missing end is completed from the germline J gene. V is TRBV6-2 or TRBV6-3 and J is TRBJ2-3, with D uncertain. The CDR3 is made up of 13 amino acids. V gave up 6 bases and J gave up 6 bases, with 13 bases separating them. Per the germline V gene, CDR1 is MNHEY and CDR2 is SVGEGT. The CDR3 DNA, read in part, is TGTGCCAGCAGGAACAGCCAGTGGGATACG. This codes for CASRNSQWDT. The full CDR3 reads CASRNSQWDTQYF.

On this clone itself: The read is 3 residues too short to cover the CDR3 end, so that end is filled in from the germline J gene. The rearrangement links TRBV15 to TRBJ2-2, with TRBD1 identical over 7 bases. CDR1 and CDR2 (germline): LNHNV, YYDKDF (reference sequence). V trimming: 1 base; J trimming: 0 bases; junction bases outside the gene matches: 2. The CDR3 sequence is 16 residues long. The CDR3 is CATSRVTGTNTGELFF. CDR3 DNA (partial): TGTGCCACCAGCAGAGTGACAGGGACGAACACCGGGGAG. The entire variable domain, with the rest obtained from reference TRBV15 and TRBJ2-2, is as follows: DAMVIQNPRYQVTQFGKPVTLSCSQTLNHNVMYWYQQKSSQAPKLLFHYYDKDFNNEADTPDNFQSRRPNTSFCFLDIRSPGLGDTAMYLCATSRVTGTNTGELFFGEGSRLTVL.

On this clone: Sequencing ends 3 residues short of the CDR3 end; the germline J gene provides the rest. The chain couples TRBV28 to TRBJ2-2, with TRBD2 as a possible D gene (5 bases). This CDR3 is built from 19 residues. The ends were cut back, 7 bases at V and 2 bases at J, with 26 bases in the middle. Germline-derived CDR1 and CDR2 are MDHEN and SYDVKM. The sequenced part of the CDR3 DNA is TGTGCCAGCACCCCGAGACCACGGAGACTAAATCTCAACACCGGGGAG. Encoded protein: CASTPRPRRLNLNTGE. The CDR3 in its entirety is CASTPRPRRLNLNTGELFF.

Of note for this clone: The sequenced fragment ends 3 residues before the CDR3 boundary, so the rest is inferred from the germline J gene. J is TRBJ1-4 and V is TRBV11-2, with D hard to call. The germline CDR1 and CDR2 sequences are SGHAT and FQNNGV. CDR3 length: 15 residues. V dropped 5 bases and J dropped 4 bases, with 14 bases sitting between them. The CDR3 loop is CASSPRGSYNEKLFF. The part of the CDR3 DNA that was read is TGTGCCAGCAGCCCCCGGGGAAGCTATAATGAAAAA.

Regarding this clone: The read finishes 3 residues shy of the CDR3 end, and the germline J gene is used to complete it. The rearrangement links TRBV29-1 to TRBJ2-7; tentatively, D is TRBD1 (5 bases). Trimming cost V 4 bases and J 3 bases, with 16 bases left between them. The germline gives CDR1 SQVTM, CDR2 ANQGSEA. This CDR3 region has 14 residues. The DNA read from the CDR3 is TGCAGCGTTGTGGGGCCTTCCCGAAACTACGAG. Protein sequence: CSVVGPSRNYE. The CDR3 in its entirety is CSVVGPSRNYEQYF.

About this clone: The read gets to within 3 residues of the CDR3 end, and the germline J gene fills in the rest. The V and J genes are TRBV20-1 and TRBJ1-5, with D perhaps TRBD1 (5 bases). V lost 2 bases and J lost 4, with 6 bases in between. Germline V gene sequence: CDR1 DFQATT, CDR2 SNEGSKA (reference sequence). The CDR3 is 12 amino acids. The CDR3 here is CSARRQNQPQHF. CDR3 DNA, as far as it was read: TGCAGTGCTAGACGACAGAATCAGCCC.

As concerns this clone: The CDR3 end falls 3 residues outside the read, so it is completed with the germline J gene. The rearrangement uses TRBV5-1 and TRBJ2-7; TRBD2 matches 7 bases. Losses at the gene ends were 4 bases for V and 3 bases for J; bases not matched to a gene: 7. This CDR3 is 14 amino acids long. Germline loops: CDR1 SGHRS, CDR2 YFSETQ. CDR3 sequence: CASSPPAGNYEQYF. The DNA read from the CDR3 is TGCGCCAGCAGCCCTCCAGCGGGAAACTACGAG.

To note about this clone: The CDR3 end falls 3 residues outside the read, so it is completed with the germline J gene. The V call is TRBV10-3, the J call TRBJ2-6; D is perhaps TRBD1 (6 bases). V lost 8 bases, J lost 2 bases, and 13 bases lay in between. This CDR3 comprises 15 residues. Germline CDR1 reads ENHRY; CDR2 reads SYGVKD. CDR3 DNA, as far as it was read: TGTGCCATCCCACAGGGAAGTACTGGGGCCAACGTC. It specifies CAIPQGSTGANV. The CDR3, in full, reads CAIPQGSTGANVLTF.

Worth noting for this clone: The missing CDR3 end, 3 residues past where the read stops, is filled in from the germline J gene. The V and J genes are TRBV10-3 and TRBJ1-2, with a tentative D call TRBD1 (6 bases). CDR1 and CDR2 from the germline V gene are ENHRY and SYGVKD. This CDR3 region has 13 residues. Trimming removed 0 bases from V and 6 bases from J, with 8 bases in between. This CDR3 reads CAISESRQDGYTF. CDR3 DNA, as far as it was read: TGTGCCATCAGTGAGTCGAGACAGGATGGC.

On this clone itself: The sequenced fragment ends 3 residues before the CDR3 boundary, so the rest is inferred from the germline J gene. V gene TRBV19 combines with J gene TRBJ2-3; D remains ambiguous. V was shortened by 5 bases and J by 3 bases, with 6 bases between the two germline ends. The CDR3 covers 12 residues. Germline CDR1 reads LNHDA; CDR2 reads SQIVND (reference sequence). The sequenced part of the CDR3 DNA is TGTGCCAGTAGTGTGACAACAGATACG. It translates to CASSVTTDT. The entire CDR3 protein reads CASSVTTDTQYF. Using reference TRBV19 and TRBJ2-3 for the parts outside the CDR3, the full variable domain is DGGITQSPKYLFRKEGQNVTLSCEQNLNHDAMYWYRQDPGQGLRLIYYSQIVNDFQKGDIAEGYSVSREKKESFPLTVTSAQKNPTAFYLCASSVTTDTQYFGPGTRLTVL.

As concerns this clone: The CDR3 extends 3 residues past the end of the read, so its final part is completed from the germline J gene. This sequence joins TRBV7-2 and TRBJ2-1; 8 nucleotides match TRBD1. This CDR3 is built from 14 residues. The germline V gene has CDR1 SGHTA and CDR2 FQGNSA. V was clipped by 5 bases and J by 1 base; unmatched bases: 1. The covered CDR3 bases are TGTGCCAGCAGCCGACAGGGGTCCTACAATGAG. It codes for CASSRQGSYNE. The full-length CDR3 reads as CASSRQGSYNEQFF.